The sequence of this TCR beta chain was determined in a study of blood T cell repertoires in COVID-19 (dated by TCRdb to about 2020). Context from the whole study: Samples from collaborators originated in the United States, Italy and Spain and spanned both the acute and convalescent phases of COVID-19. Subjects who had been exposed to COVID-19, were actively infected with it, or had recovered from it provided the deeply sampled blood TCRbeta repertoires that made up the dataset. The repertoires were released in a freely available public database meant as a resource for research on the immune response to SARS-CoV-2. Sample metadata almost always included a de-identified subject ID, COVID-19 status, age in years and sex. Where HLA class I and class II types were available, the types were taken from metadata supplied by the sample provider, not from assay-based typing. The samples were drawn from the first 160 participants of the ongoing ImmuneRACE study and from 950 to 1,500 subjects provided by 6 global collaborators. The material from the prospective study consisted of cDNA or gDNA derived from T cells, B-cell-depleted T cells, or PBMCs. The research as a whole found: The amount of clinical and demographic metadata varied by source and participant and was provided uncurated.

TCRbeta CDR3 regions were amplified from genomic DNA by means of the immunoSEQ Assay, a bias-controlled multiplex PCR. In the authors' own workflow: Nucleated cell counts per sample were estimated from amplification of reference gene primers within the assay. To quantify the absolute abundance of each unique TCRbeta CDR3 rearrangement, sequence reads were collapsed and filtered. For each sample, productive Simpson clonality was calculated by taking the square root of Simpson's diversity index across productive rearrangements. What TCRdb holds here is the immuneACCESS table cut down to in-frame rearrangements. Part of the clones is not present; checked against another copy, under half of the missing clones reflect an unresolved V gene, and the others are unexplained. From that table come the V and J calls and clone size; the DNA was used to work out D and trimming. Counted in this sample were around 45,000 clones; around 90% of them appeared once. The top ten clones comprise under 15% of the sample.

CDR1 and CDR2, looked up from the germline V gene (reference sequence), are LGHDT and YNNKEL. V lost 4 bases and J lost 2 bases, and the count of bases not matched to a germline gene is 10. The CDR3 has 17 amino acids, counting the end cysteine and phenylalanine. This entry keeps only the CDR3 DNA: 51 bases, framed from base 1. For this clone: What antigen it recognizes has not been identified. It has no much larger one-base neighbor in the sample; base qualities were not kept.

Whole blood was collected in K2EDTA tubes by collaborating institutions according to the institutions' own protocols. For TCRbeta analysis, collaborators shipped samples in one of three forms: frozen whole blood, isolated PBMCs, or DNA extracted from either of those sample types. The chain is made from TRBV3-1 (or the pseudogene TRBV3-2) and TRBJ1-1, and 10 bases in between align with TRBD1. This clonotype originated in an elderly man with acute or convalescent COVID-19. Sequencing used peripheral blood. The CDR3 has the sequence CASSLGGTGVVNTEAFF. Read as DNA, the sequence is TGTGCCAGCAGCCTTGGCGGGACAGGGGTCGTTAACACTGAAGCTTTCTTT.